This T cell receptor (beta chain) was identified during a study of beta chain features in type 1 diabetes. Findings of the study overall: Type 1 diabetes patients had fewer VDJ junction insertions and more deletions.

This CDR3 spans 13 amino acids. Trimming pared 6 bases from V and 4 bases from J, leaving 10 bases between. CDR1 MNHEY and CDR2 SMNVEV come from the germline V gene (reference sequence). A note on this clone: Its antigen is unknown.

Researchers reported sorting CD4+ naive, central memory, regulatory and stem cell-like memory cells via CD45RO/CCR7/CD25/CD127/CD95/CD27. Each sorted population was over 98% pure. Sequenced material consisted of expressed TCRB transcripts (all of the isolated RNA was reverse transcribed). Sequenced by immunoSEQ multiplex PCR; TCRdb stores in-frame clones only, minus some. This sample has 130,000 to 150,000 clones; about 9.2% occur once, and the top ten carry about 0.68%. This receptor was obtained from a man between 18 and 29 years old in good health. The sequenced material came from central memory CD4+ T cells from blood. The chain uses TRBV27 and TRBJ2-1; TRBD2 is a possible D gene (6 bases). CDR3 sequence (DNA): TGTGCCAGCAGCTGGGACTGGTACAATGAGCAGTTCTTC. This translates into CASSWDWYNEQFF.